This T cell receptor (beta chain) was found in a study of cytomegalovirus exposure and HLA in healthy donors. General study points: The authors listed 150 to 200 TCR beta chains as cytomegalovirus-associated.

Concerning this clone itself: Its target is not known.

The CDR3 runs to 15 residues. Germline V gene lookup returns CDR1 MNHNY and CDR2 SVGAGI (reference sequence). The junction had 3 bases not matched to a gene; V was cut back by 0 bases and J by 6 bases. Produced via immunoSEQ multiplex PCR; TCRdb's table is partial and in-frame only. The sample lists about 160,000 clones; approximately 86% were seen once. Sample: PBMCs. This TCR was sampled from a woman between 18 and 30 years old in good health and CMV-seronegative. The J gene is TRBJ1-5, the V gene TRBV6-6; the match to TRBD1 covers 9 bases. CDR3 in DNA: TGTGCCAGCAGTTACTCGGGACAGGGTATTCAGCCCCAGCATTTT. This sequence encodes CASSYSGQGIQPQHF.